This TCR beta chain came from a study of T cells in Graves' hyperthyroidism and ophthalmopathy. Study-wide findings and caveats: Most clonotypes expanded in thyroid above 0.001 were likewise present in blood. Before onset, by a median of around 6.4 months, the model predicted ophthalmopathy.

The germline gives CDR1 LNHDA, CDR2 SQIVND (reference sequence). The CDR3 loop spans 12 amino acids. The V gene lost 7 bases and the J gene lost 4 bases, with 8 bases spanning the gap. The study left out patients who had uncontrolled infection, other autoimmune disease, pregnancy or lactation. A note on this clonotype: Its target is unknown.

RNA transcripts provided the source from which TCR beta CDR3 regions were amplified. Primed by the HTBI set, a first-round RT-PCR was run on the TCR CDR3. TCRdb ran MiXCR on the multiplex PCR reads and lists one entry per CDR3 protein. The top ten hold around 3.5% of the sample, which has a few hundred thousand distinct CDR3 sequences, around 15% seen once. The rearrangement joins TRBV19 to TRBJ1-5; unclear D gene. The TCR sequence derives from a middle-aged woman with Graves' ophthalmopathy. The source material was blood. The CDR3 sequence: CASTLGNQPQHF. CDR3 nucleotide sequence: TGTGCCAGTACCTTGGGAAATCAGCCCCAGCATTTT.